The 21 T cell receptor beta chains reported below all come from one sample, sequenced in a study of human T cells and chemical hapten exposure (dated by TCRdb to about 2021). Library preparation used RACE. The data were produced on a NextSeq 500. In TCRdb, the public reads were trimmed at Q25 with fastp and aligned with MiXCR, with productive beta chains retained. Each record represents a unique CDR3 protein, reported with the most common genes and DNA among its rows. The sample table records some 120,000 distinct CDR3 sequences; around 8.2% of these occur just once. The ten largest clonotypes hold roughly 1.8% of the sample. Read against the paper, the sample's time point label means: healthy volunteer bleed at 2 weeks. Total RNA was extracted from unfractionated whole blood that had been collected in Tempus Blood RNA tubes. The sample taken for sequencing was whole blood. The source of these receptors is a male donor in good health. Some clones in this sample may be carry-over from other donors' samples.

This clonotype was seen ten or more times. The chain uses TRBV12-3 or TRBV12-4 and TRBJ1-1; D remains unclear. This CDR3 comprises 13 residues. Trimming took off 8 bases at V and 2 bases at J, with 12 bases between the two ends. Here the CDR3 DNA reads TGTGCCAGCCAACTTTTACTTAACACTGAAGCTTTCTTT. It encodes CASQLLLNTEAFF.

This clonotype showed up just a few times. The chain uses TRBV12-3 or TRBV12-4 and TRBJ1-5; no clear D. Trimming shortened V by 1 base and J by 2 bases, and 3 bases separated the two germline ends. This CDR3 spans 13 amino acids. CDR3 amino acids: CASSLDGNQPQHF. CDR3 coding DNA: TGTGCCAGCAGTTTAGATGGCAATCAGCCCCAGCATTTT.

The chain carries TRBV6-2 or TRBV6-3 and TRBJ2-3; D perhaps matches TRBD2 (6 bases). This CDR3 is built from 15 residues. V lost 6 bases and J 10 bases, leaving 23 bases between the germline ends. Germline-derived CDR1 and CDR2 are MNHEY and SVGEGT. Written as DNA, the CDR3 is TGTGCCAGCAGCCAAACGGGACTTCTTCTTTCGGCGCAGTATTTT. As protein: CASSQTGLLLSAQYF.

The chain links TRBV2 to TRBJ1-2; D remains unclear. Looked up from germline, CDR1 is SNHLY and CDR2 is FYNNEI. The CDR3 spans 11 residues. Between the trimmed V and J ends, which lost 6 bases and 2 bases, there was a span of 4 bases. The CDR3 nucleotides read TGTGCCAGCAGCGGAAACTATGGCTACACCTTC. It specifies CASSGNYGYTF.

Many counts were recorded for this clonotype. The V and J genes are TRBV20-1 and TRBJ1-1; D perhaps matches TRBD1 (6 bases). There are 13 residues in the CDR3. The germline gives CDR1 DFQATT, CDR2 SNEGSKA (reference sequence). V lost 5 bases, J lost 2 bases, and 12 bases lay in between. CDR3 sequence (DNA): TGCAGTGCTCACCCACAGGGTAACACTGAAGCTTTCTTT. Translation: CSAHPQGNTEAFF.

This clonotype was counted a few times. The V call is TRBV11-2, the J call TRBJ2-3, with 8 bases matching TRBD2. Unmatched junction bases numbered 4, after V lost 1 base and J lost 4 bases. Germline lookup yields CDR1 SGHAT and CDR2 FQNNGV. The CDR3 spans 15 residues. The CDR3 loop reads CASSLGGGRPDTQYF. The CDR3 nucleotides read TGTGCCAGCAGCTTAGGTGGCGGGAGGCCAGATACGCAGTATTTT.

The chain joins TRBV6-2 or TRBV6-3 to TRBJ1-3; D remains ambiguous. There are 12 residues in the CDR3. The V gene's germline CDR1 is MNHEY and CDR2 SVGEGT. V was cut by 0 bases and J by 3 bases, with 0 bases left in between. The CDR3 sequence is CASSYSGNTIYF. CDR3 DNA: TGTGCCAGCAGTTACTCTGGAAACACCATATATTTT.

This clonotype was seen ten or more times. The chain employs TRBV11-3 and TRBJ1-1; D unresolved. With 3 bases removed from V and 2 bases from J, the gap between germline ends came to 7 bases. Germline V gene data show CDR1 as SGHNT and CDR2 as YENEEA. This CDR3 region has 13 residues. The CDR3 sequence is CASSFRPNTEAFF. For the CDR3, the DNA is TGTGCCAGCAGCTTTAGACCTAACACTGAAGCTTTCTTT.

This clonotype was counted ten times or more. The chain joins TRBV29-1 to TRBJ2-5; D is possibly TRBD1 (8 bases). Trimming cost V 7 bases and J 5 bases, with 17 bases left between them. The CDR3 extends over 13 amino acids. The germline V gene has CDR1 SQVTM and CDR2 ANQGSEA. The CDR3 sequence: CSAFTGGGETQYF. For the CDR3, the DNA is TGCAGCGCCTTCACAGGGGGAGGGGAGACCCAGTACTTC.

This chain joins TRBV20-1 and TRBJ1-6; tentatively, D is TRBD1 (5 bases). V lost 3 bases to trimming and J lost 5 bases, with 11 bases between them. The CDR3 extends over 14 amino acids. CDR1 and CDR2 from the germline V gene are DFQATT and SNEGSKA (reference sequence). This chain's CDR3 is CSARPGANNSPLHF. For the CDR3, the DNA is TGCAGTGCTAGGCCCGGGGCTAATAATTCACCCCTCCACTTT.

This clonotype has more than one count but fewer than ten. This chain connects TRBV5-1 to TRBJ2-1; D tentatively fits TRBD1 or TRBD2 (5 bases each). This CDR3 is 14 amino acids long. Per the germline V gene, CDR1 is SGHRS and CDR2 is YFSETQ. Deletions cut 0 bases from V and 6 bases from J, with 10 bases between. CDR3 DNA: TGCGCCAGCAGCTTGGGACAGAGGGGCAATGAGCAGTTCTTC. Its translation: CASSLGQRGNEQFF.

V and J are TRBV20-1 and TRBJ2-1, with D uncertain. The germline V gene encodes CDR1 DFQATT and CDR2 SNEGSKA (reference sequence). This CDR3 comprises 14 residues. Trimming removed 7 bases from V and 4 bases from J, with 17 bases in between. The CDR3 protein is CSGKSSGDYNEQFF. The CDR3 nucleotides read TGCAGTGGGAAATCCTCCGGAGATTACAATGAGCAGTTCTTC.

This chain links TRBV20-1 with TRBJ2-1, with D tentatively TRBD1 or TRBD2 (5 bases each). The length of the CDR3 is 15 residues. The germline V gene has CDR1 DFQATT and CDR2 SNEGSKA (reference sequence). Trimming stripped 0 bases from V and 4 bases from J, with 13 bases between. The CDR3 region has the DNA TGCAGTGCTAGAGATCGGAAGGGACCATACAATGAGCAGTTCTTC. Translating it yields CSARDRKGPYNEQFF.

This CDR3 reads CASSKRAPARDQETQYF. The CDR3 coding sequence is TGTGCCAGCAGCAAAAGGGCCCCAGCTAGGGACCAAGAGACCCAGTACTTC. This sequence joins TRBV21-1 and TRBJ2-5; TRBD2 is the table's D call and was not checked against the DNA. TRBV21-1 is listed as a pseudogene. CDR3 length: 17 residues.

This clonotype was seen only a few times. The V call is TRBV4-2, the J call TRBJ2-5, with TRBD2 matching over 11 bases. This CDR3 is 18 amino acids long. In germline, CDR1 is LGHNA, CDR2 YNFKEQ. V was pared by 4 bases and J by 1 base, with 11 bases of the junction left unmatched. CDR3 region: CASSPFPAGLAVQETQYF. Here the CDR3 DNA reads TGTGCCAGCAGCCCATTCCCCGCGGGACTAGCGGTCCAAGAGACCCAGTACTTC.

There are a few counts of this clonotype. The V call is TRBV24-1, the J call TRBJ2-3, with 12 nucleotides matching TRBD1. The CDR3 contains 15 residues. The germline gives CDR1 KGHDR, CDR2 SFDVKD. Germline trimming cut 4 bases from V and 5 bases from J; bases unmatched to any gene: 3. The CDR3 region is CATSDRDRGRDTQYF. The CDR3 nucleotides read TGTGCCACCAGTGACCGGGACAGGGGGCGAGATACGCAGTATTTT.

To note about this clonotype: The CDR3 carries no conserved terminal phenylalanine or tryptophan, so it likely arises from a read error. Because the CDR3's place on the DNA is in doubt, the DNA is left out and the CDR3 is given as listed by TCRdb. The chain recombines TRBV5-5 with TRBJ2-1; the table's D gene call, TRBD1, was not cross checked with the DNA. Germline V gene data show CDR1 as SGHKS and CDR2 as YYEKEE (reference sequence). The CDR3 extends over 12 residues, inclusive of both ends. This CDR3 reads CASSLTLWTGLL.

The chain carries TRBV7-3 and TRBJ2-1; D is undetermined. Germline V gene lookup returns CDR1 SGHTA and CDR2 FQGTGA. The length of the CDR3 is 17 residues. V lost 0 bases and J 2 bases, leaving 14 bases between the germline ends. Here the CDR3 reads CASSLTPVQPPYNEQFF. The CDR3 bases are TGTGCCAGCAGCTTAACGCCGGTCCAGCCCCCCTACAATGAGCAGTTCTTC. Based on the CDR3 plus reference TRBV7-3 and TRBJ2-1, the full variable domain is GAGVSQTPSNKVTEKGKYVELRCDPISGHTALYWYRQSLGQGPEFLIYFQGTGAADDSGLPNDRFFAVRPEGSVSTLKIQRTERGDSAVYLCASSLTPVQPPYNEQFFGPGTRLTVL.

There are a few counts of this clonotype. This chain joins TRBV19 and TRBJ2-1; TRBD2 agrees at 8 bases. The CDR3 length is 16 residues. The V segment lost 6 bases and the J segment 7 bases; nucleotides outside the gene matches: 14. The germline CDR1 and CDR2 sequences are LNHDA and SQIVND (reference sequence). DNA for the CDR3: TGTGCCAGTAGACCATTAGCGGGACTTTCGGGGAATGAGCAGTTCTTC. Amino acid sequence: CASRPLAGLSGNEQFF.

This clonotype was recorded a few times. The V and J genes are TRBV12-3 or TRBV12-4 and TRBJ1-1; no reliable D call. The CDR3 is made up of 15 amino acids. The ends were cut back, 0 bases at V and 4 bases at J, with 12 bases in the middle. For the CDR3, the DNA is TGTGCCAGCAGTTTAGCGTCCGGGTCTGGCACTGAAGCTTTCTTT. Protein sequence: CASSLASGSGTEAFF.

This clonotype was observed a handful of times. The CDR3 nucleotides read TGTGCCAGCAGGAACGGACAGGCGAACACCGGGGAGCTGTTTTTT. Amino acid sequence: CASRNGQANTGELFF. This chain links TRBV6-1 with TRBJ2-2; 7 nucleotides line up with TRBD1. J lost 0 bases, V lost 6 bases, and 4 bases had no gene match. Looked up from germline, CDR1 is MNHNS and CDR2 is SASEGT. The CDR3 contains 15 residues.